The clone carrying this TCR beta chain was detected only once. Germline CDR1 is KGHDR and CDR2 is SFDVKD. The CDR3 runs to 14 residues. V trimming: 12 bases; J trimming: 0 bases; junction bases outside the gene matches: 7. Sequenced by immunoSEQ multiplex PCR; TCRdb stores in-frame clones only, minus some. Of about 150,000 clones listed, 80% to 90% are singletons. The sample is drawn from a study of blood T cell repertoires in COVID-19. The receptor was isolated from a man aged 70-80 years with acute or convalescent COVID-19. Sequenced sample: peripheral blood. The rearrangement joins TRBV24-1 to TRBJ2-3; 8 positions match TRBD1. CDR3 in DNA: TGTGCCGCATGGACAGGGCTTAGCACAGATACGCAGTATTTT. This encodes CAAWTGLSTDTQYF.